Listed here are 24 T cell receptor beta chains from one sample, sequenced in a study of shared clonotypes between healthy human individuals. Terminally differentiated effector memory CD45RA+ cells were left out of the naive CD8 fraction, which was CD45RO-negative and positively selected for CCR7. Sequencing used immunoSEQ multiplex PCR; TCRdb keeps in-frame clones, though not all of them. Of about 750,000 clones listed, over 90% were seen once; the top ten hold under 30%. Sequencing was done on a sample of naive CD8+ T cells sorted from blood. These TCRs come from a man in his thirties or forties in good health.

V usage is TRBV29-1 and J usage is TRBJ2-2; no firm D call. CDR1 is SQVTM, CDR2 ANQGSEA, per germline. CDR3 length: 12 residues. Trimming left V 7 bases short and J 2 bases short, with 8 bases between. The CDR3 is CSAQGNTGELFF. The CDR3 nucleotides read TGCAGCGCCCAAGGAAACACCGGGGAGCTGTTTTTT.

The chain carries TRBV15 and TRBJ2-7, with 8 bases matching TRBD2. This CDR3 has 16 residues. Germline-derived CDR1 and CDR2 are LNHNV and YYDKDF (reference sequence). Unmatched junction bases numbered 15, after V lost 9 bases and J lost 2 bases. DNA of the CDR3: TGTGCCACTCGCCGTGACCGGGAGGGCTCCCCCTACGAGCAGTACTTC. Its translation: CATRRDREGSPYEQYF.

This clone was seen a few times. The chain combines TRBV19 with TRBJ1-2; weak D call: TRBD1 (6 bases). The CDR3 consists of 14 residues. Trimming stripped 3 bases from V and 6 bases from J, with 14 bases between. Per germline, CDR1 LNHDA and CDR2 SQIVND (reference sequence). CDR3 sequence reads: CASSIWAEGDGYTF. DNA of the CDR3: TGTGCCAGTAGTATCTGGGCAGAGGGGGATGGCTACACCTTC.

The chain recombines TRBV19 with TRBJ2-3; D may be TRBD2 (6 bases). The CDR3 totals 17 residues. V lost 5 bases and J 7 bases, leaving 25 bases between the germline ends. The germline V gene encodes CDR1 LNHDA and CDR2 SQIVND (reference sequence). The CDR3 spells CASSATRDSRSANTQYF. CDR3 sequence (DNA): TGTGCCAGTAGTGCAACACGGGACTCCCGAAGTGCCAATACGCAGTATTTT.

This clone was recorded a few times. The chain combines TRBV18 with TRBJ1-1, with D possibly TRBD1 on 5 matching bases. Between the trimmed V and J ends, which lost 8 bases and 1 base, there was a span of 11 bases. Germline lookup yields CDR1 KGHSH and CDR2 LQKENI. This CDR3 is 13 amino acids long. The CDR3 protein is CASRSTENTEAFF. The CDR3 DNA reads TGTGCCAGCCGCTCGACAGAGAACACTGAAGCTTTCTTT. Based on the CDR3 plus reference TRBV18 and TRBJ1-1, the full variable domain is NAGVMQNPRHLVRRRGQEARLRCSPMKGHSHVYWYRQLPEEGLKFMVYLQKENIIDESGMPKERFSAEFPKEGPSILRIQQVVRGDSAAYFCASRSTENTEAFFGQGTRLTVV.

This chain connects TRBV7-8 to TRBJ1-1, with D perhaps TRBD1 (6 bases). The V and J ends lost 1 base and 0 bases respectively, with 12 bases between them. Germline CDR1 is SGHVS and CDR2 is FQNEAQ. The CDR3 loop spans 16 amino acids. This chain's CDR3 is CASSLEDRRMNTEAFF. The CDR3 DNA is TGTGCCAGCAGCTTAGAGGACAGAAGGATGAACACTGAAGCTTTCTTT.

V and J are TRBV7-9 and TRBJ2-1; D perhaps matches TRBD2 (6 bases). The V gene lost 1 base and the J gene lost 3 bases, with 10 bases spanning the gap. Germline loops: CDR1 SEHNR, CDR2 FQNEAQ (reference sequence). The CDR3 is made up of 15 amino acids. For the CDR3, the DNA is TGTGCCAGCAGCTTAGATTGGCGGGGCTACAATGAGCAGTTCTTC. As protein: CASSLDWRGYNEQFF.

The V call is TRBV28, the J call TRBJ2-1, with D perhaps TRBD2 (7 bases). The CDR3 is 16 amino acids. The germline V and J ends were trimmed by 7 bases and 4 bases, with 20 bases remaining between them. Germline assignment: CDR1 MDHEN and CDR2 SYDVKM. CDR3 coding DNA: TGTGCCAGCAACCCTGGGGGCGGGAGCTGGTACAATGAGCAGTTCTTC. It codes for CASNPGGGSWYNEQFF.

The rearrangement links TRBV14 to TRBJ2-7, with TRBD2 matching 13 bases. Germline values: CDR1 SGHDN, CDR2 FVKESK. This CDR3 region has 16 residues. V lost 2 bases and J lost 5; bases outside the gene matches: 6. CDR3 loop: CASSQRGLAGAHEQYF. The CDR3 nucleotides read TGTGCCAGCAGCCAAAGAGGACTAGCGGGAGCCCACGAGCAGTACTTC.

The chain links TRBV10-2 to TRBJ2-5; TRBD2 matches at 14 bases. The germline gives CDR1 WSHSY, CDR2 SAAADI. The CDR3 is made up of 16 amino acids. V lost 6 bases to trimming and J lost 4 bases; unmatched junction nucleotides: 7. Written as DNA, the CDR3 is TGCGCCAGCAGCCCGGGACTAGCGGGAGTCGGAGAGACCCAGTACTTC. This translates into CASSPGLAGVGETQYF.

The chain joins TRBV11-2 to TRBJ1-5, with a weak D call TRBD1 (5 bases). This CDR3 contains 15 residues. Trimming took 0 bases from V and 1 from J, leaving 7 bases between them. In germline, CDR1 is SGHAT, CDR2 FQNNGV. The CDR3 nucleotides read TGTGCCAGCAGCTTAGATTGGGGGAGCAATCAGCCCCAGCATTTT. Translated: CASSLDWGSNQPQHF. The whole variable domain, remainder taken from reference TRBV11-2 and TRBJ1-5, is EAGVAQSPRYKIIEKRQSVAFWCNPISGHATLYWYQQILGQGPKLLIQFQNNGVVDDSQLPKDRFSAERLKGVDSTLKIQPAKLEDSAVYLCASSLDWGSNQPQHFGDGTRLSIL.

The J gene is TRBJ2-2, the V gene TRBV13; D is uncertain. The germline V and J ends were trimmed by 6 bases and 3 bases, with 2 bases remaining between them. The germline gives CDR1 PRHDT, CDR2 FYEKMQ (reference sequence). The length of the CDR3 is 11 residues. CDR3 in amino acids: CASRDTGELFF. For the CDR3, the DNA is TGTGCCAGCAGAGACACCGGGGAGCTGTTTTTT.

The chain uses TRBV4-2 and TRBJ2-1; D is ambiguous. CDR3 size: 15 residues. V lost 1 base to trimming and J lost 3 bases, with 10 bases between them. Germline lookup yields CDR1 LGHNA and CDR2 YNFKEQ. The CDR3 reads CASSQVPQDYNEQFF. In DNA form, the CDR3 reads TGTGCCAGCAGCCAAGTGCCCCAGGACTACAATGAGCAGTTCTTC.

The chain is built from TRBV4-3 and TRBJ1-5, with D possibly TRBD1 on 5 matching bases. From germline, CDR1 is LGHNA and CDR2 YSLEER. CDR3 length equals 16 residues. Between the trimmed V and J ends, which lost 1 base and 6 bases, there was a span of 16 bases. CDR3 DNA: TGCGCCAGCAGCCAAGCATTGGCAGGGTTCGGTCAGCCCCAGCATTTT. Encoded protein: CASSQALAGFGQPQHF.

The genes are TRBV5-1 and TRBJ2-2, with D unresolved. V lost 2 bases to trimming and J lost 2 bases, with 7 bases between them. Germline loops: CDR1 SGHRS, CDR2 YFSETQ. The CDR3 has 14 amino acids. CDR3 in DNA: TGCGCCAGCAGCTTAGGACCTAACACCGGGGAGCTGTTTTTT. The encoded protein is CASSLGPNTGELFF.

This chain connects TRBV28 to TRBJ2-1; the D is unclear. Germline CDR1 and CDR2: MDHEN and SYDVKM. Trimming shortened V by 5 bases and J by 2 bases, and 13 bases separated the two germline ends. The CDR3 length is 15 residues. In DNA form, the CDR3 reads TGTGCCAGCAGTACCAATGCTCAGACCTACAATGAGCAGTTCTTC. Residues: CASSTNAQTYNEQFF.

The chain combines TRBV18 with TRBJ2-7; 8 bases are a match to TRBD1. Unmatched junction bases numbered 11, after V lost 5 bases and J lost 5 bases. The CDR3 loop spans 15 amino acids. Germline V gene sequence: CDR1 KGHSH, CDR2 LQKENI. The CDR3 sequence: CASSVKAPGQDEQYF. The CDR3 DNA reads TGTGCCAGCTCAGTAAAGGCCCCGGGACAGGACGAGCAGTACTTC.

V is TRBV28 and J is TRBJ2-3; D might be TRBD1 (5 bases). Per the germline V gene, CDR1 is MDHEN and CDR2 is SYDVKM. This CDR3 is built from 17 residues. Trimming pared 2 bases from V and 4 bases from J, leaving 19 bases between. The CDR3 spells CASSLEVSQGPADTQYF. CDR3 nucleotides: TGTGCCAGCAGTTTAGAGGTCTCCCAGGGCCCTGCAGATACGCAGTATTTT.

The chain employs TRBV5-6 and TRBJ1-1; maybe TRBD1 (5 bases). Trimming stripped 0 bases from V and 0 bases from J, with 9 bases between. The CDR3 is 15 amino acids. Germline loops: CDR1 SGHDT, CDR2 YYEEEE. CDR3 in DNA: TGTGCCAGCAGCTTGGTCGACAGCCTGAACACTGAAGCTTTCTTT. Residues: CASSLVDSLNTEAFF.

CDR3 nucleotides: TGTGCCAGCAGCTTAGAAGCCACCTCCTACGAGCAGTACTTC. Translation gives CASSLEATSYEQYF. The chain carries TRBV7-6 and TRBJ2-7; D not resolved. The CDR3 contains 14 residues. Trimming took 1 base from V and 0 from J, leaving 7 bases between them. CDR1 is SGHVS and CDR2 is FNYEAQ in the germline V gene.

This rearrangement joins TRBV7-7 to TRBJ2-1; D may correspond to TRBD1 or TRBD2 (5 bases each). Trimming shortened V by 3 bases and J by 10 bases, and 13 bases separated the two germline ends. The V gene's germline CDR1 is SSHAT and CDR2 FNYEAQ (reference sequence). The CDR3 is 13 residues long. The CDR3 nucleotides read TGTGCCAGCAGCTTCGGTAGGGACGGCGAGCAGTTCTTC. Protein product: CASSFGRDGEQFF.

This sequence joins TRBV10-1 and TRBJ2-2, with D possibly TRBD2 on 5 matching bases. Trimming shortened V by 6 bases and J by 0 bases, and 8 bases separated the two germline ends. Germline V CDR1 and CDR2: WNHNN, SYGVQD (reference sequence). The CDR3 consists of 14 residues. This chain's CDR3 is CASSIGANTGELFF. CDR3 bases: TGCGCCAGCAGCATCGGGGCGAACACCGGGGAGCTGTTTTTT.

V gene TRBV29-1 combines with J gene TRBJ1-5, with 7 nucleotides matching TRBD1. The CDR3 covers 13 residues. J was trimmed by 4 bases and V by 7 bases; bases with no gene match: 7. The germline V gene encodes CDR1 SQVTM and CDR2 ANQGSEA. CDR3 DNA: TGCAGCGCCCGGACAGGATTGAATCAGCCCCAGCATTTT. It codes for CSARTGLNQPQHF.

V is TRBV7-9 and J is TRBJ1-2; D not resolved. The CDR3 spans 14 residues. Germline CDR1 SEHNR, CDR2 FQNEAQ (reference sequence). Trimming took 1 base from V and 4 from J, leaving 10 bases between them. The chain's CDR3 is CASSLVPAPYGYTF. For the CDR3, the DNA is TGTGCCAGCAGCTTAGTGCCAGCGCCCTATGGCTACACCTTC.